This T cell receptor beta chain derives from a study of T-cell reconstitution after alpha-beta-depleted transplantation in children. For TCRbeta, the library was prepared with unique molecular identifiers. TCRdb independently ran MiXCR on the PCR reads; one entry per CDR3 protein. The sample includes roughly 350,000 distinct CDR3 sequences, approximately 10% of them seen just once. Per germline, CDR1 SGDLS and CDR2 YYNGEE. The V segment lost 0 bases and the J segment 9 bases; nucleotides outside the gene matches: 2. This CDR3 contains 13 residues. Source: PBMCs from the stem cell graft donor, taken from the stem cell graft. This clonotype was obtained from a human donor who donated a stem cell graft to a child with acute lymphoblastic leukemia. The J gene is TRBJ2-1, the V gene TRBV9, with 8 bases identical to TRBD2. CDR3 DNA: TGTGCCAGCAGCGTAGCGGGAGGGTTTGAGCAGTTCTTC. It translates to CASSVAGGFEQFF.